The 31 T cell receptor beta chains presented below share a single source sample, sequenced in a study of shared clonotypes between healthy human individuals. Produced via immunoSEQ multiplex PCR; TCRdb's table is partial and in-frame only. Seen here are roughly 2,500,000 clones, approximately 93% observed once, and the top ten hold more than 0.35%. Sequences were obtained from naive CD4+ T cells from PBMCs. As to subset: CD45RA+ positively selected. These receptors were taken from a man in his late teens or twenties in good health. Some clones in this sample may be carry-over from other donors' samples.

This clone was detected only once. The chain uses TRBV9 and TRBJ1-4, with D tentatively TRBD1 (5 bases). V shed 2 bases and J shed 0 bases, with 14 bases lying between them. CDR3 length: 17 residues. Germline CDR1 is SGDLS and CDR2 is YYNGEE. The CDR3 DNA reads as TGTGCCAGCAGCGTCACAGGATTTGGGGCAACTAATGAAAAACTGTTTTTT. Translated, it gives CASSVTGFGATNEKLFF.

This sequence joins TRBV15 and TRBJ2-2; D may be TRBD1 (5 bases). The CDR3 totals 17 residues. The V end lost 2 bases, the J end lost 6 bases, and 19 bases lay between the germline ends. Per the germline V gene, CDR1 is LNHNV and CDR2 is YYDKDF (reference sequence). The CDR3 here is CATSRSRQGTLPGELFF. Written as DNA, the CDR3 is TGTGCCACCAGCAGATCCCGGCAGGGAACCCTCCCCGGGGAGCTGTTTTTT.

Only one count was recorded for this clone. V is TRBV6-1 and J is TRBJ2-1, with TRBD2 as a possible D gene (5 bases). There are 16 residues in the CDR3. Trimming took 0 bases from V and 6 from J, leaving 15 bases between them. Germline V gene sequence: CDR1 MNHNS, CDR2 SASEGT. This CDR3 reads CASSEAPASPANEQFF. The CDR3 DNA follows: TGTGCCAGCAGTGAAGCGCCGGCTAGCCCCGCCAATGAGCAGTTCTTC.

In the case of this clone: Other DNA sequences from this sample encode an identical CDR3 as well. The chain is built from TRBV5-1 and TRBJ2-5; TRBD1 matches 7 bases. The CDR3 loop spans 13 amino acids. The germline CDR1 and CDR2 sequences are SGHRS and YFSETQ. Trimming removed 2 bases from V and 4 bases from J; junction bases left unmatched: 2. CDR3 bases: TGCGCCAGCAGCTTAGGGGGCGGAGAGACCCAGTACTTC. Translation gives CASSLGGGETQYF.

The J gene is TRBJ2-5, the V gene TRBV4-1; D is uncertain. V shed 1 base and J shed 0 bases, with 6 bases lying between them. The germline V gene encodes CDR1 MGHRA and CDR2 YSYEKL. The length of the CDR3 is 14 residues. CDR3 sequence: CASSQVGYQETQYF. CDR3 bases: TGCGCCAGCAGCCAAGTCGGGTACCAAGAGACCCAGTACTTC.

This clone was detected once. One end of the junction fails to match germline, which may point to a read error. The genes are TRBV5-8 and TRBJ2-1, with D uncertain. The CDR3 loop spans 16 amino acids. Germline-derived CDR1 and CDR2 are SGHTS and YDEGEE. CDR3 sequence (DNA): TGTGCCAGCAGCTTGGCCCGGGCCCGCTCCTACAATGAACAGTTCTTC. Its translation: CASSLARARSYNEQFF. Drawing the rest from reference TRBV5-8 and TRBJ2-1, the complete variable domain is EAGVTQSPTHLIKTRGQQATLRCSPISGHTSVYWYQQALGLGLQFLLWYDEGEERNRGNFPPRFSGRQFPNYSSELNVNALELEDSALYLCASSLARARSYNEQFFGPGTRLTVL.

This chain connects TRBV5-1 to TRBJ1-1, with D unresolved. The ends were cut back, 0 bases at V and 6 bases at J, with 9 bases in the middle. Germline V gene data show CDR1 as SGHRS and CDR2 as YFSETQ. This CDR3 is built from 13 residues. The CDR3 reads CASSLVGSSEAFF. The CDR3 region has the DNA TGCGCCAGCAGCTTGGTGGGGTCTTCTGAAGCTTTCTTT.

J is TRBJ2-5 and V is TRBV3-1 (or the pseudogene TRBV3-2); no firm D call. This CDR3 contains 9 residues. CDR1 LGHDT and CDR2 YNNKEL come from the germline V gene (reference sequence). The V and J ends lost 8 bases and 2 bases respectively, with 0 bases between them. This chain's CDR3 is CASQETQYF. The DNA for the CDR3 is TGTGCCAGCCAAGAGACCCAGTACTTC.

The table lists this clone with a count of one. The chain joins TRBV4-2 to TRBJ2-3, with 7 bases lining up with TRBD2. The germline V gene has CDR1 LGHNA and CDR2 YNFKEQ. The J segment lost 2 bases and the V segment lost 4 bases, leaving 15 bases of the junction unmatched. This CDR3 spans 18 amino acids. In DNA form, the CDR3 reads TGTGCCAGCAGCCGGGGGGTGGGGCTGGCGGGAGCCACAGATACGCAGTATTTT. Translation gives CASSRGVGLAGATDTQYF.

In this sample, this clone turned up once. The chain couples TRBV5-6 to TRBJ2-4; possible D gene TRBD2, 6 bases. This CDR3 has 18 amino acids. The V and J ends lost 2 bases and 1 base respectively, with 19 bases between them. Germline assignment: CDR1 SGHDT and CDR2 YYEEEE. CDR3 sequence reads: CASSLTGTPLGAKNIQYF. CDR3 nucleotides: TGTGCCAGCAGCTTAACCGGGACTCCACTGGGGGCCAAAAACATTCAGTACTTC.

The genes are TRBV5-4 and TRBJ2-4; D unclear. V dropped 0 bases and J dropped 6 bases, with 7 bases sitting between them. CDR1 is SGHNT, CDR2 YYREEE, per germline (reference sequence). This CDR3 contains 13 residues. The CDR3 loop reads CASSLGSGNIQYF. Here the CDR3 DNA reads TGTGCCAGCAGCTTGGGGTCGGGAAACATTCAGTACTTC.

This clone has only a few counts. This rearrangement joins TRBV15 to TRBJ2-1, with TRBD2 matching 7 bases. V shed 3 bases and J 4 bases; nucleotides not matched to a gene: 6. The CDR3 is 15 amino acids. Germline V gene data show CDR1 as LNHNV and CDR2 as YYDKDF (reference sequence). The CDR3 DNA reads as TGTGCCACCAGCAGTGGCGGGAGTGTGTACAATGAGCAGTTCTTC. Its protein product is CATSSGGSVYNEQFF.

The CDR3 DNA reads as TGTGCCAGCTCACCGAGGACAGGGAGAAGGGTAGAAGCTTTCTTT. This sequence encodes CASSPRTGRRVEAFF. The V call is TRBV18, the J call TRBJ1-1; 8 bases line up with TRBD1. Germline V gives CDR1 KGHSH, CDR2 LQKENI. Trimming took 3 bases from V and 8 from J; bases not matched to a gene: 11. The CDR3 sequence is 15 residues long.

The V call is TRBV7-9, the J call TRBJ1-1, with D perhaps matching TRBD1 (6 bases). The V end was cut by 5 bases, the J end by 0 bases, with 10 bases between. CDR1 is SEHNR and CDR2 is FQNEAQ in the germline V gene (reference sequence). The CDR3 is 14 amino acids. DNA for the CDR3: TGTGCCAGCAGCCTAAAGGGGGTGAACACTGAAGCTTTCTTT. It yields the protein CASSLKGVNTEAFF.

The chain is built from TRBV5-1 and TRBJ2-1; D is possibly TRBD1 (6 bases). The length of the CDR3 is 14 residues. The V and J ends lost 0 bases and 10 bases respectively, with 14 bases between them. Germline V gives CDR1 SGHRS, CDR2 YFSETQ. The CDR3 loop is CASSLAPPGQEQFF. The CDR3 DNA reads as TGCGCCAGCAGCTTGGCCCCTCCAGGACAGGAGCAGTTCTTC.

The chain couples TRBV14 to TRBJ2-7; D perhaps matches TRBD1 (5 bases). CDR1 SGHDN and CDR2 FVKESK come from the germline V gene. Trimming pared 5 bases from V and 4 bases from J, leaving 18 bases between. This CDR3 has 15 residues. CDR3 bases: TGTGCCAGCAGCACAACGACCCAAAGGGGTTACGAGCAGTACTTC. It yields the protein CASSTTTQRGYEQYF.

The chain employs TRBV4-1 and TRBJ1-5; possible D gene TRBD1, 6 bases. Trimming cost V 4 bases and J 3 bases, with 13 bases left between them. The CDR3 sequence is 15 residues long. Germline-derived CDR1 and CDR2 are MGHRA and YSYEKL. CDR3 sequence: CASSPTGINNQPQHF. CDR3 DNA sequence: TGCGCCAGCAGCCCCACAGGGATAAACAATCAGCCCCAGCATTTT.

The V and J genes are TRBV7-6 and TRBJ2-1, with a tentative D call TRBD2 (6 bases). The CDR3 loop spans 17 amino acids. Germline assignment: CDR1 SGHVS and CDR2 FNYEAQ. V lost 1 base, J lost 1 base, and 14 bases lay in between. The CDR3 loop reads CASSLVPSGASYNEQFF. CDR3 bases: TGTGCCAGCAGCTTAGTTCCTTCGGGAGCTTCCTACAATGAGCAGTTCTTC.

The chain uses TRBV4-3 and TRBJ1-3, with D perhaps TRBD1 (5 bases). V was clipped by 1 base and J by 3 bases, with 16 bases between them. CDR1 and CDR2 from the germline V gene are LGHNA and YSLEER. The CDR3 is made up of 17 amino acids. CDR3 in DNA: TGCGCCAGCAGCCAAGTGCGGGCAGGGTCAGGTGGAAACACCATATATTTT. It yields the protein CASSQVRAGSGGNTIYF.

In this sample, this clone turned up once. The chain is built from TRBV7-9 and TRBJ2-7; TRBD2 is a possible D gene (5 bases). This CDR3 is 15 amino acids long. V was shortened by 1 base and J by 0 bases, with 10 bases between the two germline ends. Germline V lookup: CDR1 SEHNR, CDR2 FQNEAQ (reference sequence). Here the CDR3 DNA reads TGTGCCAGCAGCTTAGAGGGAGCCCGCTCCTACGAGCAGTACTTC. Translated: CASSLEGARSYEQYF.

The DNA for the CDR3 is TGTGCCAGCTCACTTTCGGGACAGGCCTTTCAAGAGACCCAGTACTTC. Its protein is CASSLSGQAFQETQYF. The chain has TRBV18 and TRBJ2-5; 8 bases align to TRBD1. The CDR3 is 16 residues long. From germline, CDR1 is KGHSH and CDR2 LQKENI. J lost 2 bases, V lost 4 bases, and 9 bases had no gene match.

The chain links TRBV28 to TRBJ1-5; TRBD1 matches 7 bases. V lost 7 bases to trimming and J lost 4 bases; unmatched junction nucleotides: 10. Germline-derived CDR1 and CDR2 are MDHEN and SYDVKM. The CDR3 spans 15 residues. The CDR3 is CASISGGTVNQPQHF. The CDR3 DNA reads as TGTGCCAGCATCTCAGGGGGGACAGTAAATCAGCCCCAGCATTTT.

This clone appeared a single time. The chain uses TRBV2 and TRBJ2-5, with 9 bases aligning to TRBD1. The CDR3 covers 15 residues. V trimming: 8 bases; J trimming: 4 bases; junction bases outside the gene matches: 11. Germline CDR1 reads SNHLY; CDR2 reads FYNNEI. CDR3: CASHRGTGILETQYF. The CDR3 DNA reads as TGTGCCAGCCACCGGGGGACAGGGATATTAGAGACCCAGTACTTC.

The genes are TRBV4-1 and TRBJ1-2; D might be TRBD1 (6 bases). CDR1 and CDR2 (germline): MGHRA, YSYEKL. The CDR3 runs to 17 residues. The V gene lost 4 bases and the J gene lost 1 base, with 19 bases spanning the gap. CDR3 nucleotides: TGCGCCAGCAGCCTCGCAGAGGGGGGGCCCTTTAACTATGGCTACACCTTC. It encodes CASSLAEGGPFNYGYTF.

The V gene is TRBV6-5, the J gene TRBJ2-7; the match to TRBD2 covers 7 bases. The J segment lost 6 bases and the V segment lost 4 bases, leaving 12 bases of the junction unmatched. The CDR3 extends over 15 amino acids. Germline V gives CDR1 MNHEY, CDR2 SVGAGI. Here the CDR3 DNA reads TGTGCCAGCAGTTTTCGTGGACTAGAACGGCGCGAGCAGTACTTC. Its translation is CASSFRGLERREQYF.

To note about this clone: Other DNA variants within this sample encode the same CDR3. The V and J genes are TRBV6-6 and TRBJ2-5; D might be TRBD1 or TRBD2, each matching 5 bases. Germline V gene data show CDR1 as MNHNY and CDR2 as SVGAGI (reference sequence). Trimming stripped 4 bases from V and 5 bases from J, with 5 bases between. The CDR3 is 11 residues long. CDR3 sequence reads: CASSWGETQYF. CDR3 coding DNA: TGTGCCAGCAGTTGGGGGGAGACCCAGTACTTC.

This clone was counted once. In nucleotides, the CDR3 is TGTGCCACCAGCAGAGATTTGTTAAGGGCGGATCAGCCCCAGCATTTT. Encoded protein: CATSRDLLRADQPQHF. The rearrangement links TRBV15 to TRBJ1-5; D ambiguous. Germline CDR1 reads LNHNV; CDR2 reads YYDKDF (reference sequence). V was trimmed by 0 bases and J by 5 bases, leaving 14 bases between them. CDR3 size: 16 residues.

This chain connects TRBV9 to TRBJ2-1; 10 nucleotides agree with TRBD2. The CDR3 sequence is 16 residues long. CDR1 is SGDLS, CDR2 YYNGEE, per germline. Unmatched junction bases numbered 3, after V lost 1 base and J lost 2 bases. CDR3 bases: TGTGCCAGCAGCGTATTGGGGACTAGCGCCTACAATGAGCAGTTCTTC. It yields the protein CASSVLGTSAYNEQFF.

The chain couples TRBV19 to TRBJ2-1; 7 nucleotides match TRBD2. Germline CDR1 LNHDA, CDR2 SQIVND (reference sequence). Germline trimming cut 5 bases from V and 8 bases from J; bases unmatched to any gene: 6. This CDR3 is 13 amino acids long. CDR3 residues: CASSAPGRYEQFF. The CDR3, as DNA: TGTGCCAGTAGTGCCCCCGGGAGGTATGAGCAGTTCTTC.

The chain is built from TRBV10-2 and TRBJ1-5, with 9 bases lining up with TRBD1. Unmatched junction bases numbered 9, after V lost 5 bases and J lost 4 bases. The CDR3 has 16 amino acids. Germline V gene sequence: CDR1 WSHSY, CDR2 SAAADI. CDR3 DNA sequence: TGCGCCAGCAGTTTCAGACAGGGGGTCGGTAATCAGCCCCAGCATTTT. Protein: CASSFRQGVGNQPQHF.

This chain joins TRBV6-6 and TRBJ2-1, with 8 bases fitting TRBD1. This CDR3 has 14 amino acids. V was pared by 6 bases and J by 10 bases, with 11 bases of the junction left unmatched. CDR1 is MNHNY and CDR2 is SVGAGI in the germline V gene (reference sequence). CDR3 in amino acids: CASRTGQGAGEQFF. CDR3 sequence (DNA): TGTGCCAGCAGAACCGGGCAGGGGGCGGGAGAGCAGTTCTTC.